Detailed here is one T cell receptor beta chain. The antigen is undetermined. Autoimmune disease history or systemic immunosuppression meant exclusion. The sample belongs to a study of OX40 agonist ivuxolimab in advanced cancers. As for the study in general: Six ivuxolimab dose levels, 0.01 to 10 mg/kg, were given intravenously every 2 weeks. People who had prior anti-PD-1, anti-PD-L1 or anti-CTLA-4 therapy could take part, and 35% to 50% had some. Study results and caveats: Clonal expansion from baseline to week 6 occurred in both CD4+ and CD8+ T cells.

The repertoire was sequenced with immunoSEQ multiplex PCR; TCRdb's copy has only in-frame clones and lacks some. The repertoire holds 65,000 to 85,000 clones, around 92% seen once, with about 9.1% in the top ten. J was trimmed by 6 bases and V by 4 bases; bases with no gene match: 5. The germline gives CDR1 MNHEY, CDR2 SVGAGI. The CDR3 is made up of 14 amino acids. The TCR originated in an adult with an advanced solid tumor such as melanoma, head and neck, liver or kidney cancer. V and J are TRBV6-5 and TRBJ1-4; 7 nucleotides align to TRBD1. Sample: CD4+ or CD8+ T cells sorted from blood, taken in a trial of the OX40 agonist ivuxolimab. The CDR3 DNA reads as TGTGCCAGCAGTTCAACAGGGGTAGATGAAAAACTGTTTTTT. Its protein is CASSSTGVDEKLFF.